This record covers a single T cell receptor beta chain. What it binds is not known. The data originate from a study of cytomegalovirus exposure and HLA in healthy donors. The wider study: An earlier analysis identified 100 million to 130 million unique TCR beta sequences in about 170 million T cells. Study findings and constraints: Further analysis was carried out later, and it showed several of the most significant clusters appearing linked to common viral pathogens. Per a later analysis, about 17,000 TCR beta sequences showed association with HLA alleles at 0.05 false discovery rate. Altogether, 150 or so TCR beta chains were recorded as cytomegalovirus-associated.

60 Vbeta and 13 Jbeta primers were used in PCR. Some clones are missing from TCRdb's copy, which holds only in-frame ones; the method was immunoSEQ multiplex PCR. This sample carries some 77,000 clones, over 70% of them seen once, and the ten largest clones take roughly 7.1%. The germline V gene encodes CDR1 SGHTA and CDR2 FQGNSA. The ends lost 2 bases at V and 7 bases at J; junction bases unmatched: 3. The length of the CDR3 is 14 residues. Material: PBMCs. This sequence was found in a woman aged 40 to 55 in good health and CMV-seronegative. J is TRBJ2-1 and V is TRBV7-2, with TRBD2 identical over 9 bases. CDR3 nucleotides: TGTGCCAGCAGCTTAAGTACTAGCGGGAATGAGCAGTTCTTC. Protein product: CASSLSTSGNEQFF.